At least ten counts were recorded for the clone carrying this T cell receptor beta chain. The unsorted libraries had their origin in 2 million PBMCs stored at -80 C. This entry belongs to a study of neurological immune-mediated disorders. The length of the CDR3 is 15 residues. CDR1 is MGHRA and CDR2 is YSYEKL in the germline V gene. V gave up 4 bases and J gave up 3 bases; unmatched junction bases: 8. 5'RACE with 10-nucleotide random UMIs produced the cDNA. Every sequencing run returned over 190 million TCR-beta sequences, which were derived from 15-18 subjects. In TCRdb, the 5' RACE reads were re-called with MiXCR into one record per CDR3 protein. The data contain about 33,000 distinct CDR3 sequences, about 1.4% of them singletons.

Source material: PBMCs. This receptor was taken from a woman aged 25 to 39 with multiple sclerosis. The chain recombines TRBV4-1 with TRBJ2-7; 8 positions match TRBD1. CDR3 sequence: CASSLHGQGVYEQYF. DNA of the CDR3: TGCGCCAGCAGCCTCCACGGACAGGGAGTCTACGAGCAGTACTTC.